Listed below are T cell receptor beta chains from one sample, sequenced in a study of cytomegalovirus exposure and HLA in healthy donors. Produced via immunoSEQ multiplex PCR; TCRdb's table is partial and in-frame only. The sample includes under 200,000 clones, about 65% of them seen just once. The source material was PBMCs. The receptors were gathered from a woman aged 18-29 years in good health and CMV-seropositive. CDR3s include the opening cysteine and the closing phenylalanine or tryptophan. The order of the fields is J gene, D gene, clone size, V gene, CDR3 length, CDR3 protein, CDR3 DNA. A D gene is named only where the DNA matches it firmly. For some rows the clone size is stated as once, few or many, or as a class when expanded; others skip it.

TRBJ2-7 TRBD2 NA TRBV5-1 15 CASSLPGLAGYEQYF TGCGCCAGCAGCTTGCCGGGACTAGCGGGATACGAGCAGTACTTC
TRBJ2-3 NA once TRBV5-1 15 CASSLAESGTDTQYF TGCGCCAGCAGCTTGGCGGAGTCGGGCACAGATACGCAGTATTTT
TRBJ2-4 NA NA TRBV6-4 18 CASRGGPLPGCKKNIQYF TGTGCCAGCAGGGGGGGGCCATTACCGGGCTGCAAGAAAAACATTCAGTACTTC
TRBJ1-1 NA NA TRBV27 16 CASSPLAKGGETEAFF TGTGCCAGCAGCCCTCTTGCTAAGGGAGGGGAAACTGAAGCTTTCTTT
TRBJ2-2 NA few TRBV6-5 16 CASSYLPSVGTGELFF TGTGCCAGCAGTTACCTCCCTAGCGTCGGCACCGGGGAGCTGTTTTTT
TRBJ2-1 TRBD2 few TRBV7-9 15 CASSLASGVYNEQFF TGTGCCAGCAGCTTAGCTAGCGGGGTCTACAATGAGCAGTTCTTC
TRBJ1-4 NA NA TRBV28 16 CASSPGWEGQDEKLFF TGTGCCAGCAGCCCAGGGTGGGAAGGCCAGGATGAAAAACTGTTTTTT
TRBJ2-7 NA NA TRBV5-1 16 CASSLADRLPSYEQYF TGCGCCAGCAGCTTGGCTGACAGGCTACCATCCTACGAGCAGTACTTC
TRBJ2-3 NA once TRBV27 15 CASSLGQKRTDTQYF TGTGCCAGCAGTTTAGGACAGAAGCGCACAGATACGCAGTATTTT
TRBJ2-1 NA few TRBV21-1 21 CASSKRGGTERGTSGWNEQFF TGTGCCAGCAGCAAACGAGGCGGGACAGAGCGAGGGACTAGCGGGTGGAATGAGCAGTTCTTC
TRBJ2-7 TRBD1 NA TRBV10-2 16 CASSESQGAISYEQYF TGCGCCAGCAGTGAGTCTCAGGGGGCTATTTCCTACGAGCAGTACTTC
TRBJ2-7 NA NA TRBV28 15 CASSLWGAGTYEQYF TGTGCCAGCAGTTTATGGGGGGCAGGGACCTACGAGCAGTACTTC